This entry features one TCR beta chain sequence. These data originate in a study of blood T cell repertoires in COVID-19. In the 2 weeks before study entry, exposed participants met a COVID-19 case, which was PCR-confirmed or clinician-diagnosed. Source study methods: Amplification from reference gene primers served as the basis for estimated nucleated cell counts. Sequencing used immunoSEQ multiplex PCR; TCRdb keeps in-frame clones, though not all of them. The V and J calls and clone size are taken from that table; D and trimming were inferred from the DNA. The table has 350,000 to 450,000 clones, just over 90% seen once. This TCR was sampled from a woman in her thirties or forties who had been exposed to COVID-19. Specimen: PBMCs or T cells enriched from blood (not recorded which).

The CDR3 sequence: CATSREGRGGPSSYNEQFF. The CDR3 nucleotides read TGTGCCACCAGCAGAGAGGGGCGGGGGGGCCCCAGCTCCTACAATGAGCAGTTCTTC. J is TRBJ2-1 and V is TRBV15; 9 nucleotides align to TRBD2. The CDR3 covers 19 residues. V was clipped by 0 bases and J by 0 bases; unmatched bases: 9. CDR1 is LNHNV and CDR2 is YYDKDF in the germline V gene (reference sequence).